These 8 T cell receptor beta chains originate from one sample sequenced in a study of post-analysis software for immune sequencing data. The study's findings and limits: Patients used a few TRBV segments, including TRBV5-6, TRBV5-1 and TRBV20-1, more often than controls.

The antigens these receptors bind are not known. The authors incorporated unique molecular identifiers into the TCR beta cDNA libraries. TCRdb ran MiXCR on the PCR reads and lists one entry per CDR3 protein. The table records approximately 630,000 distinct CDR3 sequences, about 60% of them present only once. The sequenced sample was blood. Receptors were obtained from a girl aged 2 to 9 with multiple sclerosis.

This chain links TRBV7-9 with TRBJ1-1; a weak D match, TRBD1 (6 bases). Trimming left V 0 bases short and J 4 bases short, with 12 bases between. CDR1 SEHNR and CDR2 FQNEAQ come from the germline V gene (reference sequence). The CDR3 spans 15 residues. Here the CDR3 DNA reads TGTGCCAGCAGCTTAGCTCCTAAGGGGGGCACTGAAGCTTTCTTT. Translating gives CASSLAPKGGTEAFF.

The rearrangement uses TRBV6-2 or TRBV6-3 and TRBJ2-5; no definite D call. Germline V gene sequence: CDR1 MNHEY, CDR2 SVGEGT. The V and J ends lost 4 bases and 1 base respectively, with 16 bases between them. The CDR3 covers 16 residues. Here the CDR3 reads CASSSTQSALQETQYF. For the CDR3, the DNA is TGTGCCAGCAGTTCTACTCAGTCCGCCCTCCAAGAGACCCAGTACTTC.

The chain recombines TRBV10-2 with TRBJ1-2, with 7 bases that match TRBD1. Looked up from germline, CDR1 is WSHSY and CDR2 is SAAADI. V gave up 2 bases and J gave up 8 bases; unmatched junction bases: 5. CDR3 length: 13 residues. The DNA for the CDR3 is TGCGCCAGCAGTGAGGTGACAGGGAGCGGCTACACCTTC. Amino acids: CASSEVTGSGYTF.

V is TRBV4-1 and J is TRBJ2-1; D is perhaps TRBD1 (6 bases). The germline V and J ends were trimmed by 1 base and 2 bases, with 9 bases remaining between them. CDR1 is MGHRA, CDR2 YSYEKL, per germline. The CDR3 consists of 15 residues. The CDR3 here is CASSQGTVPYNEQFF. Written as DNA, the CDR3 is TGCGCCAGCAGCCAAGGGACAGTCCCCTACAATGAGCAGTTCTTC.

The rearrangement uses TRBV10-3 and TRBJ1-1; 7 bases fit TRBD1. The CDR3 covers 14 residues. Germline V gives CDR1 ENHRY, CDR2 SYGVKD. Unmatched junction bases numbered 8, after V lost 7 bases and J lost 3 bases. CDR3 sequence reads: CAITRGKGDTEAFF. The CDR3 DNA sequence: TGTGCCATCACCAGGGGGAAAGGGGACACTGAAGCTTTCTTT.

This clonotype was counted between two and nine times. The chain employs TRBV4-2 and TRBJ2-1; TRBD2 matches at 8 bases. Germline CDR1 reads LGHNA; CDR2 reads YNFKEQ. The CDR3 is 15 amino acids. V was clipped by 3 bases and J by 8 bases; unmatched bases: 9. CDR3 in amino acids: CASSQSQRGSDEQFF. The DNA of the CDR3 is TGTGCCAGCAGCCAGAGTCAGCGGGGGAGCGATGAGCAGTTCTTC.

The chain links TRBV4-1 to TRBJ2-3; possible D gene TRBD1, 6 bases. Germline V CDR1 and CDR2: MGHRA, YSYEKL. Trimming pared 4 bases from V and 1 base from J, leaving 12 bases between. This CDR3 has 15 residues. This chain's CDR3 is CASSPPRGRTDTQYF. CDR3 nucleotides: TGCGCCAGCAGCCCCCCCAGGGGACGCACAGATACGCAGTATTTT.

This clonotype showed up just a few times. The rearrangement links TRBV25-1 to TRBJ2-7, with 9 bases aligning to TRBD1. V lost 8 bases to trimming and J lost 5 bases; unmatched junction nucleotides: 10. CDR3 length: 14 residues. Germline CDR1 and CDR2: MGHDK and SYGVNS. In nucleotides, the CDR3 is TGTGCCAGCCGACGGGACAGGGATCCCGACGAGCAGTACTTC. Residues: CASRRDRDPDEQYF.